This T cell receptor (beta chain) was sequenced during a study of T cell repertoires in cytomegalovirus infection. Study-wide findings and caveats: In two of eight donors, the top clonotype was HLA-C-restricted CMV-specific.

TCRdb reanalysed the reads using MiXCR and keeps one entry per CDR3 protein. The sample lists 200,000 to 300,000 distinct CDR3 sequences, approximately 8.3% seen once, with over 12% in the top ten. This clonotype was seen many times. Its antigen is unidentified. This TCR was sampled from a human donor in good health (CMV status not recorded). Some clones in this sample may be carry-over from other donors' samples. Source material: PBMCs.

The CDR3 DNA follows: TGTGCCAGCAGTCCGTGGACAGTTTCTAGCACAGATACGCAGTATTTT. Its protein product is CASSPWTVSSTDTQYF. This chain joins TRBV7-8 and TRBJ2-3, with D possibly matching TRBD1 (6 bases). The germline V and J ends were trimmed by 6 bases and 0 bases, with 16 bases remaining between them. The CDR3 length is 16 residues. Germline CDR1 is SGHVS and CDR2 is FQNEAQ. Full variable domain (remainder filled in from reference TRBV7-8 and TRBJ2-3): GAGVSQSPRYKVAKRGQDVALRCDPISGHVSLFWYQQALGQGPEFLTYFQNEAQLDKSGLPSDRFFAERPEGSVSTLKIQRTQQEDSAVYLCASSPWTVSSTDTQYFGPGTRLTVL.